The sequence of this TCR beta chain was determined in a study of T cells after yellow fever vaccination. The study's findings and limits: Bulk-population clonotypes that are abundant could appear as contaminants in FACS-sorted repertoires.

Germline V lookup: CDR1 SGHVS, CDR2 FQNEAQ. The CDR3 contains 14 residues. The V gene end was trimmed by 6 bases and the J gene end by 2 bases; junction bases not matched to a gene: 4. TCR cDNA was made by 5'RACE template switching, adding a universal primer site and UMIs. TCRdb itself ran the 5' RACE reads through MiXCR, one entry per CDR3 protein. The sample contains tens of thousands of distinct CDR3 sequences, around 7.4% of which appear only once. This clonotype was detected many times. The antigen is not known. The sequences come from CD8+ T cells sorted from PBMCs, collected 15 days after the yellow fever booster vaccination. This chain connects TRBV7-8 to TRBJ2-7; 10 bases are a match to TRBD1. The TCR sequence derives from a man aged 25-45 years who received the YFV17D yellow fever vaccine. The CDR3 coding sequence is TGTGCCAGCAGTCCAGGACAGGGGGCCTACGAGCAGTACTTC. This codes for CASSPGQGAYEQYF. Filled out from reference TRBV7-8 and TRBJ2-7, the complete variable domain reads GAGVSQSPRYKVAKRGQDVALRCDPISGHVSLFWYQQALGQGPEFLTYFQNEAQLDKSGLPSDRFFAERPEGSVSTLKIQRTQQEDSAVYLCASSPGQGAYEQYFGPGTRLTVT.